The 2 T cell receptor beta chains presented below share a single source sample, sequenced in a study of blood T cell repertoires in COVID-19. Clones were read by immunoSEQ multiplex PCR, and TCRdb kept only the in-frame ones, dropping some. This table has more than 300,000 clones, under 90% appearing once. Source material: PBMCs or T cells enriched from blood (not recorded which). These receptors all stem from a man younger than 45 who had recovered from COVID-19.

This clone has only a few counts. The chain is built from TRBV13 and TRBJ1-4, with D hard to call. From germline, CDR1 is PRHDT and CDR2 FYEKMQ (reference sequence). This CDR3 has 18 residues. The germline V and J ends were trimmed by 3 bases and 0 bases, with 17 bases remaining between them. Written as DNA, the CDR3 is TGTGCCAGCAGCTTTGCCCCCCGTTTGCGAGCAACTAATGAAAAACTGTTTTTT. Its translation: CASSFAPRLRATNEKLFF.

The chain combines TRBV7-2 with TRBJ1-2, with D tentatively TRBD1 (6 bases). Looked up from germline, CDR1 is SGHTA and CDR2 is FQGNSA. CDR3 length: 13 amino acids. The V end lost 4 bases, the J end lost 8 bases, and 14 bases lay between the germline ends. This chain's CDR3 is CASSSRQVGGYTF. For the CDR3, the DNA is TGTGCCAGCAGCTCCCGACAGGTTGGCGGCTACACCTTC.